Listed below are T cell receptor beta chains from one sample, sequenced in a study of blood T cell repertoires in COVID-19. Clones were sequenced by immunoSEQ multiplex PCR, and TCRdb holds only the in-frame ones, with some missing. This sample has about 400,000 clones, with approximately 87% found just once. Sequencing was performed on PBMCs or T cells enriched from blood (not recorded which). The receptors shown here come from a woman aged 50 to 60 who had recovered from COVID-19. CDR3s include the opening cysteine and the closing phenylalanine or tryptophan. D genes are given only for firm matches. Only some rows state a clone size, as once, few, many or a class for expanded clones.

v_call,d_call,j_call,clone_size,cdr3_aa,cdr3_nt
TRBV7-7,.,TRBJ1-3,.,CASSSTSGDSGNTIYF,TGTGCTAGCAGCTCAACATCAGGGGACTCTGGAAACACCATATATTTT
TRBV7-2,.,TRBJ1-1,.,CASSSLAGLMNTEAFF,TGTGCCAGCAGCAGCCTGGCGGGGCTCATGAACACTGAAGCTTTCTTT
TRBV5-6,.,TRBJ1-2,.,CASSLGQVNYGYTF,TGTGCCAGCAGCTTGGGTCAGGTAAACTATGGCTACACCTTC
TRBV7-9,TRBD2,TRBJ2-1,.,CASSPSGAGGEQFF,TGTGCCAGCAGCCCATCAGGGGCGGGGGGGGAGCAGTTCTTC
TRBV10-3,TRBD2,TRBJ2-5,.,CAISPTSGGQETQYF,TGTGCCATCAGCCCGACTAGCGGGGGCCAAGAGACCCAGTACTTC
TRBV6-5,.,TRBJ1-1,few,CASSAGDLNTEAFF,TGTGCCAGCAGCGCAGGGGACCTGAACACTGAAGCTTTCTTT
TRBV12-3/TRBV12-4,.,TRBJ2-1,.,CASSFRTYNEQFF,TGTGCCAGCAGTTTTCGGACATACAATGAGCAGTTCTTC
TRBV6-8,TRBD2,TRBJ2-1,.,CASSPPSGGAYNEQFF,TGTGCCAGCAGTCCCCCTAGCGGGGGGGCATACAATGAGCAGTTCTTC
TRBV28,TRBD1,TRBJ2-7,.,CASHPQTGTSLYEQYF,TGTGCCAGCCACCCTCAGACAGGGACCTCCCTCTACGAGCAGTACTTC
TRBV28,TRBD1,TRBJ1-2,.,CASGRGLIYGYTF,TGTGCCAGCGGCAGGGGGCTGATCTATGGCTACACCTTC
TRBV7-9,.,TRBJ1-1,.,CASRPGVAEAFF,TGTGCCAGCAGACCGGGGGTCGCTGAAGCTTTCTTT
TRBV27,TRBD1,TRBJ2-2,few,CASSPTGRTGELFF,TGTGCCAGCAGTCCGACAGGGCGCACCGGGGAGCTGTTTTTT
TRBV6-5,.,TRBJ2-1,once,CASSPRQRSYNEQFF,TGTGCCAGCAGTCCTCGCCAGCGGTCCTACAATGAGCAGTTCTTC
TRBV30,.,TRBJ1-6,.,CAWSAREGIFRSSYNSPLHF,TGTGCCTGGTCCGCAAGAGAGGGTATCTTCCGGAGCTCCTATAATTCACCCCTCCACTTT
TRBV30,.,TRBJ1-4,.,CAWRAGNEKLFF,TGTGCCTGGAGGGCGGGGAATGAAAAACTGTTTTTT
TRBV30,.,TRBJ1-2,.,CARQQGRENGYTF,TGTGCCCGGCAACAGGGAAGGGAAAATGGCTACACCTTC
TRBV6-2/TRBV6-3,TRBD1,TRBJ2-1,.,CASSRDSYSYNEQFF,TGTGCCAGTAGCCGGGACAGCTACTCCTACAATGAGCAGTTCTTC
TRBV27,TRBD1,TRBJ2-1,.,CASNGQGRYNEQFF,TGTGCCAGCAACGGACAGGGCCGATACAATGAGCAGTTCTTC
TRBV4-2,TRBD1,TRBJ1-3,.,CASSPNTPTRQGFISGNTIYF,TGTGCCAGCAGCCCCAACACCCCTACACGACAGGGCTTTATCTCTGGAAACACCATATATTTT
TRBV12-2,.,TRBJ1-2,.,CASRYSRTGGGGYTF,TGTGCAAGTCGCTATTCCAGGACAGGGGGCGGTGGCTACACCTTC
TRBV2,.,TRBJ1-6,.,CATDRGAYNSPLHF,TGTGCCACCGATAGGGGCGCCTATAATTCACCCCTCCACTTT
TRBV14,.,TRBJ2-7,.,CASSQAGHSVQYF,TGTGCCAGCAGCCAAGCCGGACATTCTGTGCAGTACTTC
TRBV4-1,TRBD1,TRBJ2-1,.,CASSQEQGANYNEQFF,TGCGCCAGCAGCCAAGAACAGGGGGCGAATTACAATGAGCAGTTCTTC
TRBV25-1,TRBD2,TRBJ2-3,.,CASSAGTSGVVDTQYF,TGTGCCAGCAGTGCCGGGACTAGCGGGGTGGTAGATACGCAGTATTTT